The sequence of this TCR beta chain was determined in a study of OX40 agonist ivuxolimab in advanced cancers. Turning to the study itself: Patients were treated with ivuxolimab, an agonistic anti-OX40 (CD134) antibody. A history of anti-PD-1, anti-PD-L1 or anti-CTLA-4 therapy was acceptable, and approximately 39% had some. Study-wide points: At 0.1 to 3.0 mg/kg, CD4+ and CD8+ blood T cells expanded clonally by week 6.

In the case of this clone: Its antigen remains unknown.

The CDR3 consists of 16 residues. The germline CDR1 and CDR2 sequences are MNHNY and SVGAGI (reference sequence). Trimming removed 3 bases from V and 3 bases from J; junction bases left unmatched: 7. The repertoire was sequenced with immunoSEQ multiplex PCR; TCRdb's copy has only in-frame clones and lacks some. This sample has 75,000 to 90,000 clones, with 91% found just once. This specimen was CD4+ or CD8+ T cells sorted from blood, taken in a trial of the OX40 agonist ivuxolimab. This TCR was sampled from an adult with an advanced solid tumor such as melanoma, head and neck, liver or kidney cancer. V gene TRBV6-6 combines with J gene TRBJ2-1, with 8 bases matching TRBD2. The CDR3 loop reads CASSYWPSGYYNEQFF. CDR3 in DNA: TGTGCCAGCAGTTATTGGCCTAGCGGGTACTACAATGAGCAGTTCTTC.